The 2 T cell receptor beta chains below all came from one sample that was sequenced in a study of T-cell memory formation after mild COVID-19. In TCRdb, the 5' RACE reads were re-called with MiXCR into one record per CDR3 protein. Of around 370,000 distinct CDR3 sequences in the sample, 21% were seen once. The sample consisted of PBMCs or a T cell subset sorted from them (not recorded which). The receptors were gathered from an adult woman who had mild COVID-19 (a few samples of this study predate the infection). Cell type and time point are not known.

In its sample, this clonotype was seen once. The CDR3 loop reads CASSLEGYWNTEAFF. The CDR3 coding sequence is TGTGCCAGCAGCTTGGAGGGATACTGGAACACTGAAGCTTTCTTT. The chain has TRBV7-2 and TRBJ1-1; D call uncertain. The V gene lost 3 bases and the J gene lost 1 base, with 12 bases spanning the gap. Germline lookup yields CDR1 SGHTA and CDR2 FQGNSA. The CDR3 has 15 amino acids. Looking up the rest from reference TRBV7-2 and TRBJ1-1 gives the full variable domain: GAGVSQSPSNKVTEKGKDVELRCDPISGHTALYWYRQSLGQGLEFLIYFQGNSAPDKSGLPSDRFSAERTGGSVSTLTIQRTQQEDSAVYLCASSLEGYWNTEAFFGQGTRLTVV.

This clonotype has a handful of counts. The chain recombines TRBV12-3 or TRBV12-4 with TRBJ2-6; possible D gene TRBD1, 6 bases. CDR3 size: 21 residues. Trimming took off 3 bases at V and 0 bases at J, with 24 bases between the two ends. In DNA, the CDR3 is TGTGCCAGCAGTTTCAGGACAGTTGGTTCTTCGCTTAGCTCTGGGGCCAACGTCCTGACTTTC. Its translation: CASSFRTVGSSLSSGANVLTF.